The clone carrying this T cell receptor beta chain was counted many times. These data come from a study of naive and memory T cell subsets. An equimolar mix of two oligonucleotides served as the beta constant-region primer for TRBC1 and TRBC2. TCRdb itself ran the UMI-ligation and nested PCR reads through MiXCR, one entry per CDR3 protein. This table holds some 100,000 distinct CDR3 sequences, around 7% found once. The V end was cut by 0 bases, the J end by 3 bases, with 13 bases between. The CDR3 totals 16 residues. Germline CDR1 reads SGHKS; CDR2 reads YYEKEE (reference sequence). The sample consisted of central memory CD4+ T cells from blood. The clonotype was recovered from a human donor in good health. The V and J genes are TRBV5-5 and TRBJ2-1; D might be TRBD1 (5 bases). The CDR3 region is CASSLEFAQGYNEQFF. Here the CDR3 DNA reads TGTGCCAGCAGCTTGGAGTTCGCGCAGGGCTACAATGAGCAGTTCTTC. Drawing the rest from reference TRBV5-5 and TRBJ2-1, the complete variable domain is DAGVTQSPTHLIKTRGQQVTLRCSPISGHKSVSWYQQVLGQGPQFIFQYYEKEERGRGNFPDRFSARQFPNYSSELNVNALLLGDSALYLCASSLEFAQGYNEQFFGPGTRLTVL.